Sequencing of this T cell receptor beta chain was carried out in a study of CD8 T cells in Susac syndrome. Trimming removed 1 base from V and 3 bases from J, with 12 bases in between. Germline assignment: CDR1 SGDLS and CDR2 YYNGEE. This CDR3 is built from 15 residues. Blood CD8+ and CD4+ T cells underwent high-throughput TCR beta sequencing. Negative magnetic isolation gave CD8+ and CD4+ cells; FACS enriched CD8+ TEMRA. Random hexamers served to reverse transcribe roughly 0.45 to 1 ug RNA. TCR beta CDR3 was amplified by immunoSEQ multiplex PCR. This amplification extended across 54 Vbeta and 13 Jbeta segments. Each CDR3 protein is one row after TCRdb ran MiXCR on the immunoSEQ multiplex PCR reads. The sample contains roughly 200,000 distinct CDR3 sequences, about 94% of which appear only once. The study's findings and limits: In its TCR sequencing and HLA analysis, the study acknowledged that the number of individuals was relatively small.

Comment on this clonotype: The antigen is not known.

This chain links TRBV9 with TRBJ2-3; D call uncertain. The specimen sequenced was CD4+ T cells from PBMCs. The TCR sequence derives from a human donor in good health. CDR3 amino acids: CASSVRDFGTDTQYF. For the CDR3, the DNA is TGTGCCAGCAGCGTACGTGATTTTGGAACAGATACGCAGTATTTT.